The 25 T cell receptor beta chains below all came from one sample that was sequenced in a study of cytomegalovirus exposure and HLA in healthy donors. The PCR employed 60 Vbeta primers together with 13 Jbeta primers. Libraries were prepared by immunoSEQ multiplex PCR; TCRdb keeps only in-frame clonotypes and omits some of them. The sample lists fewer than 200,000 clones, 83% occurring once. What was sequenced was PBMCs. The source of these receptors is a man aged 35 to 55 in good health and CMV-seropositive.

This clone showed up just a few times. V usage is TRBV10-3 and J usage is TRBJ2-3; 7 bases align to TRBD1. This CDR3 is built from 12 residues. Losses at the gene ends were 10 bases for V and 2 bases for J; bases not matched to a gene: 3. From germline, CDR1 is ENHRY and CDR2 SYGVKD. The CDR3 spells CATTGDTDTQYF. The CDR3 DNA reads as TGTGCCACCACAGGGGACACAGATACGCAGTATTTT.

The V gene is TRBV28, the J gene TRBJ1-5; possible D gene TRBD1, 6 bases. The length of the CDR3 is 16 residues. The V gene lost 2 bases and the J gene lost 1 base, with 12 bases spanning the gap. Germline CDR1 reads MDHEN; CDR2 reads SYDVKM. CDR3 nucleotide sequence: TGTGCCAGCAGTTTAGCGACAGGTAGAAGCAATCAGCCCCAGCATTTT. Translated: CASSLATGRSNQPQHF. Full variable domain (remainder filled in from reference TRBV28 and TRBJ1-5): DVKVTQSSRYLVKRTGEKVFLECVQDMDHENMFWYRQDPGLGLRLIYFSYDVKMKEKGDIPEGYSVSREKKERFSLILESASTNQTSMYLCASSLATGRSNQPQHFGDGTRLSIL.

The chain recombines TRBV5-4 with TRBJ2-7, with TRBD1 matching over 9 bases. The CDR3 covers 16 residues. Germline V gene data show CDR1 as SGHNT and CDR2 as YYREEE (reference sequence). The J segment lost 3 bases and the V segment lost 3 bases, leaving 10 bases of the junction unmatched. CDR3 protein: CASSYRGQRDLYEQYF. CDR3 DNA: TGTGCCAGCAGCTACAGGGGGCAAAGGGACCTCTACGAGCAGTACTTC.

V is TRBV30 and J is TRBJ2-1, with 8 bases that match TRBD2. There are 13 residues in the CDR3. CDR1 and CDR2 (germline): GTSNPN, SVGIG (reference sequence). The ends lost 3 bases at V and 16 bases at J; junction bases unmatched: 14. CDR3 amino acids: CAWRRANGRAPFF. The CDR3 coding sequence is TGTGCCTGGAGACGGGCTAACGGGAGGGCCCCCTTCTTC.

The rearrangement uses TRBV18 and TRBJ1-1; D not resolved. Germline loops: CDR1 KGHSH, CDR2 LQKENI. The CDR3 spans 13 residues. V lost 3 bases and J 8 bases, leaving 13 bases between the germline ends. The CDR3 protein is CASSPGPASEAFF. The CDR3 bases are TGTGCCAGCTCACCGGGCCCCGCCAGCGAAGCTTTCTTT.

V usage is TRBV6-5 and J usage is TRBJ2-5, with D possibly matching TRBD1 (6 bases). TRBJ2-7 explains the end of the DNA better; the J call may be wrong. In germline, CDR1 is MNHEY, CDR2 SVGAGI. CDR3 length: 15 amino acids. The chain's CDR3 is CASSQQGAGFDEQYF. CDR3 nucleotides: TGTGCCAGTTCTCAACAGGGAGCTGGTTTTGACGAGCAGTACTTC.

This sequence joins TRBV7-2 and TRBJ2-7; 9 bases fit TRBD1. This CDR3 has 14 amino acids. The germline CDR1 and CDR2 sequences are SGHTA and FQGNSA. V lost 4 bases to trimming and J lost 6 bases; unmatched junction nucleotides: 7. The CDR3 spells CASSSFRTGAEQYF. As DNA, the CDR3 is TGTGCCAGCAGCTCTTTTCGGACAGGGGCCGAGCAGTACTTC.

This clone was detected only once. CDR3: CASRAEGPYNEQFF. CDR3 DNA: TGCGCCAGCAGGGCGGAGGGCCCTTACAATGAGCAGTTCTTC. The chain uses TRBV5-1 and TRBJ2-1; D is possibly TRBD2 (6 bases). Looked up from germline, CDR1 is SGHRS and CDR2 is YFSETQ. There are 14 residues in the CDR3. V lost 5 bases and J 4 bases, leaving 13 bases between the germline ends.

The chain carries TRBV5-1 and TRBJ2-2, with D uncertain. Germline CDR1 is SGHRS and CDR2 is YFSETQ. This CDR3 has 18 amino acids. The V and J ends lost 0 bases and 6 bases respectively, with 21 bases between them. The chain's CDR3 is CASSLVTTPNLKAGELFF. The CDR3, as DNA: TGCGCCAGCAGCTTGGTTACTACTCCGAATTTGAAGGCCGGGGAGCTGTTTTTT.

This clone was recorded only once. The gene calls are TRBV4-3 and TRBJ2-7; D is unresolved. V lost 0 bases to trimming and J lost 0 bases, with 9 bases between them. Germline assignment: CDR1 LGHNA and CDR2 YSLEER. This CDR3 region has 15 residues. CDR3 sequence: CASSQDRVSSYEQYF. The CDR3 coding sequence is TGCGCCAGCAGCCAAGATCGAGTGAGCTCCTACGAGCAGTACTTC.

V is TRBV7-2 and J is TRBJ2-7; 10 nucleotides agree with TRBD2. The CDR3 runs to 13 residues. Germline assignment: CDR1 SGHTA and CDR2 FQGNSA. The ends lost 3 bases at V and 5 bases at J; junction bases unmatched: 1. The CDR3 loop reads CASSFSGRHEQYF. CDR3 in DNA: TGTGCCAGCAGCTTTAGCGGGAGGCACGAGCAGTACTTC.

The J gene is TRBJ2-7, the V gene TRBV7-6; the D is unclear. The CDR3 loop spans 14 amino acids. V dropped 1 base and J dropped 1 base, with 8 bases sitting between them. CDR1 and CDR2 (germline): SGHVS, FNYEAQ. The CDR3 reads CASSLEARSYEQYF. CDR3 coding DNA: TGTGCCAGCAGCTTAGAGGCCAGGTCCTACGAGCAGTACTTC.

In its sample, this clone was seen a few times. The chain combines TRBV19 with TRBJ1-5, with 7 bases identical to TRBD1. Per germline, CDR1 LNHDA and CDR2 SQIVND (reference sequence). The length of the CDR3 is 24 residues. V lost 6 bases, J lost 2 bases, and 34 bases stayed unmatched. CDR3: CASRASARKIGTEPRVVGNQPQHF. CDR3 coding DNA: TGTGCCAGTAGGGCGAGCGCGCGAAAAATCGGGACAGAACCTCGGGTCGTGGGCAATCAGCCCCAGCATTTT.

The rearrangement joins TRBV30 to TRBJ2-1; tentatively, D is TRBD1 (6 bases). The CDR3 runs 14 residues. Germline CDR1 and CDR2: GTSNPN and SVGIG (reference sequence). The V gene lost 7 bases and the J gene lost 4 bases, with 17 bases spanning the gap. The CDR3 reads CASDWGPPYNEQFF. DNA for the CDR3: TGTGCCTCCGACTGGGGGCCACCATACAATGAGCAGTTCTTC.

This clone was counted once. This chain joins TRBV29-1 and TRBJ2-7; 8 nucleotides align to TRBD2. Germline loops: CDR1 SQVTM, CDR2 ANQGSEA. Trimming took 5 bases from V and 4 from J; bases not matched to a gene: 10. The CDR3 covers 14 residues. The CDR3 reads CSVWGGRSQYEQYF. CDR3 sequence (DNA): TGCAGCGTTTGGGGCGGGAGGTCGCAATACGAGCAGTACTTC.

The chain employs TRBV7-2 and TRBJ2-1; 11 nucleotides match TRBD2. The trim removed 3 bases at V and 7 bases at J, leaving 5 bases unmatched. Germline CDR1 is SGHTA and CDR2 is FQGNSA. The length of the CDR3 is 15 residues. In DNA form, the CDR3 reads TGTGCCAGCAGCTTCCCCACTAGCGGGAGTAATGAGCAGTTCTTC. Translating it yields CASSFPTSGSNEQFF.

The chain is built from TRBV6-5 and TRBJ1-5; D perhaps matches TRBD1 (6 bases). CDR1 and CDR2 from the germline V gene are MNHEY and SVGAGI. V lost 8 bases to trimming and J lost 6 bases, with 11 bases between them. CDR3 size: 12 residues. CDR3 nucleotide sequence: TGTGCCAGCGGGGGGGGCGGTCAGCCCCAGCATTTT. Amino acid sequence: CASGGGGQPQHF.

V gene TRBV10-2 combines with J gene TRBJ2-1; 11 positions agree with TRBD2. J was trimmed by 0 bases and V by 6 bases; bases with no gene match: 19. Looked up from germline, CDR1 is WSHSY and CDR2 is SAAADI. The CDR3 consists of 21 residues. CDR3 amino acids: CASRTVGLAGRETNSYNEQFF. CDR3 DNA: TGCGCCAGCAGAACCGTTGGACTAGCGGGTAGGGAGACTAACTCCTACAATGAGCAGTTCTTC.

This chain joins TRBV27 and TRBJ2-7; the D gene is possibly TRBD1 (5 bases). Germline V CDR1 and CDR2: MNHEY, SMNVEV (reference sequence). V was shortened by 4 bases and J by 3 bases, with 19 bases between the two germline ends. CDR3 size: 16 residues. CDR3 sequence (DNA): TGTGCCAGCAGTTCTGTTCGGTCAGGGTCGGGCTACGAGCAGTACTTC. Amino acid sequence: CASSSVRSGSGYEQYF.

The rearrangement joins TRBV18 to TRBJ2-7; 7 nucleotides match TRBD1. This CDR3 spans 13 amino acids. The V gene's germline CDR1 is KGHSH and CDR2 LQKENI. V gave up 5 bases and J gave up 6 bases; unmatched junction bases: 7. This CDR3 is CASSSGQSGEQYF. As DNA, the CDR3 is TGTGCCAGCTCATCGGGACAGTCGGGCGAGCAGTACTTC.

The CDR3 reads CASSEGLAGVNEQYF. The CDR3, as DNA: TGTGCCAGCAGTGAAGGACTAGCGGGAGTTAACGAGCAGTACTTC. The chain couples TRBV6-1 to TRBJ2-7, with TRBD2 matching 12 bases. The CDR3 runs 15 residues. Trimming at V came to 1 base and at J to 5 bases, leaving 3 bases not matched to a gene. The germline CDR1 and CDR2 sequences are MNHNS and SASEGT.

This chain links TRBV12-5 with TRBJ2-7; tentatively, D is TRBD1 (6 bases). The V gene's germline CDR1 is LGHNT and CDR2 FRNRAP. The CDR3 loop spans 15 amino acids. V lost 2 bases and J lost 0, with 11 bases in between. The CDR3 here is CASGLYSGHSYEQYF. The CDR3 bases are TGTGCTAGTGGTTTGTACTCGGGACACTCCTACGAGCAGTACTTC.

The chain carries TRBV14 and TRBJ1-6, with D perhaps TRBD1 (5 bases). Trimming cost V 0 bases and J 10 bases, with 10 bases left between them. This CDR3 comprises 14 residues. Germline-derived CDR1 and CDR2 are SGHDN and FVKESK. This CDR3 is CASSQDQGRSPLHF. CDR3 nucleotide sequence: TGTGCCAGCAGCCAAGACCAGGGTCGATCACCCCTCCACTTT.

This clone appeared a few times. This chain connects TRBV5-6 to TRBJ2-7; maybe TRBD2 (5 bases). Germline V gene sequence: CDR1 SGHDT, CDR2 YYEEEE. This CDR3 contains 15 residues. V lost 3 bases, J lost 0 bases, and 13 bases lay in between. In nucleotides, the CDR3 is TGTGCCAGCAGCTCGGGATGGCAGATCTCCTACGAGCAGTACTTC. As protein: CASSSGWQISYEQYF.

The rearrangement uses TRBV5-6 and TRBJ1-1; 8 bases map to TRBD1. Germline assignment: CDR1 SGHDT and CDR2 YYEEEE. Unmatched junction bases numbered 12, after V lost 5 bases and J lost 3 bases. CDR3 length equals 16 residues. For the CDR3, the DNA is TGTGCCAGCAGATCCGACAGGGGTAGTAGATACACTGAAGCTTTCTTT. It is translated as CASRSDRGSRYTEAFF.